This entry lists 18 T cell receptor beta chains sequenced from one sample in a study of PD-1 and CTLA-4 blockade in melanoma. Sequencing was performed with immunoSEQ multiplex PCR; in TCRdb, only in-frame clones are kept and a portion is missing. The repertoire has tens of thousands of clones, more than 70% of them found once; the top ten carry around 7.6%. The material sequenced was CD8+ T cells from peripheral blood, taken before anti-PD-1 treatment. The receptors were gathered from a human donor with melanoma.

The J gene is TRBJ1-1, the V gene TRBV19, with 10 bases lining up with TRBD1. In germline, CDR1 is LNHDA, CDR2 SQIVND (reference sequence). CDR3 size: 15 residues. Unmatched junction bases numbered 3, after V lost 5 bases and J lost 0 bases. The CDR3 sequence is CASSPGTGVNTEAFF. For the CDR3, the DNA is TGTGCCAGTAGTCCCGGGACAGGGGTGAACACTGAAGCTTTCTTT.

This clone was seen only once. This chain links TRBV6-5 with TRBJ2-4, with 8 bases identical to TRBD1. The CDR3 runs 13 residues. With V trimmed by 3 bases and J by 6 bases, 1 base remained unmatched. The germline CDR1 and CDR2 sequences are MNHEY and SVGAGI. CDR3 region: CASSYGQGNIQYF. For the CDR3, the DNA is TGTGCCAGCAGTTATGGACAGGGAAACATTCAGTACTTC.

The V gene is TRBV5-1, the J gene TRBJ1-4; D gene unclear. V was trimmed by 4 bases and J by 8 bases, leaving 18 bases between them. This CDR3 spans 15 amino acids. Per the germline V gene, CDR1 is SGHRS and CDR2 is YFSETQ. CDR3 in amino acids: CASSPNPRMAEKLFF. The CDR3 nucleotides are TGCGCCAGCAGCCCCAACCCCCGCATGGCGGAAAAACTGTTTTTT.

The rearrangement joins TRBV24-1 to TRBJ1-2, with TRBD1 identical over 9 bases. Germline CDR1 KGHDR, CDR2 SFDVKD. Germline trimming cut 10 bases from V and 8 bases from J; bases unmatched to any gene: 7. CDR3 length: 12 amino acids. The CDR3 is CATSPGQGGYTF. In DNA form, the CDR3 reads TGTGCCACTAGTCCGGGACAGGGAGGCTACACCTTC.

V usage is TRBV15 and J usage is TRBJ2-7; 7 bases match TRBD1. In germline, CDR1 is LNHNV, CDR2 YYDKDF (reference sequence). There are 13 residues in the CDR3. Trimming removed 2 bases from V and 10 bases from J; junction bases left unmatched: 8. CDR3 nucleotides: TGTGCCACCAGCAGACAACAAGACAGGGAACAGTACTTC. The encoded protein is CATSRQQDREQYF.

Only a few counts were recorded for this clone. The chain has TRBV7-9 and TRBJ2-3; D might be TRBD1 (5 bases). CDR3 length: 15 residues. V was cut by 5 bases and J by 0 bases, with 12 bases left in between. From germline, CDR1 is SEHNR and CDR2 FQNEAQ (reference sequence). The CDR3 nucleotides read TGTGCCAGCAGCGCTAGGGGTGCTAGCACAGATACGCAGTATTTT. Translation gives CASSARGASTDTQYF.

The V gene is TRBV29-1, the J gene TRBJ1-2; D is possibly TRBD1 (6 bases). V shed 1 base and J shed 7 bases, with 10 bases lying between them. Germline V lookup: CDR1 SQVTM, CDR2 ANQGSEA. The CDR3 length is 12 residues. The DNA for the CDR3 is TGCAGCGTTGAAGGCAGGGGTATTGGCTACACCTTC. This sequence encodes CSVEGRGIGYTF.

The chain recombines TRBV28 with TRBJ1-1; 7 bases line up with TRBD1. Trimming removed 3 bases from V and 6 bases from J; junction bases left unmatched: 4. This CDR3 has 13 residues. Germline values: CDR1 MDHEN, CDR2 SYDVKM. The CDR3 reads CASSLTGMAEAFF. In DNA, the CDR3 is TGTGCCAGCAGTTTGACAGGGATGGCTGAAGCTTTCTTT.

The chain combines TRBV6-5 with TRBJ1-1; unclear D gene. Trimming shortened V by 0 bases and J by 1 base, and 6 bases separated the two germline ends. Germline CDR1 is MNHEY and CDR2 is SVGAGI. The CDR3 is 14 residues long. CDR3 protein: CASSYSSANTEAFF. The CDR3 DNA reads as TGTGCCAGCAGTTACTCATCGGCGAACACTGAAGCTTTCTTT.

The rearrangement joins TRBV6-5 to TRBJ2-2; the D gene is possibly TRBD1 (7 bases). This CDR3 comprises 14 residues. Germline-derived CDR1 and CDR2 are MNHEY and SVGAGI. Trimming pared 7 bases from V and 5 bases from J, leaving 14 bases between. This CDR3 reads CASNRGGGTGELFF. CDR3 in DNA: TGTGCCAGCAACAGGGGCGGAGGGACCGGGGAGCTGTTTTTT.

The chain employs TRBV3-1 (or the pseudogene TRBV3-2) and TRBJ1-1, with D perhaps TRBD1 (5 bases). In germline, CDR1 is LGHDT, CDR2 YNNKEL (reference sequence). The ends were cut back, 7 bases at V and 0 bases at J, with 15 bases in the middle. The CDR3 runs to 15 residues. CDR3 sequence reads: CASTTTGGVNTEAFF. In nucleotides, the CDR3 is TGTGCCAGCACCACCACGGGGGGGGTGAACACTGAAGCTTTCTTT.

In this sample, this clone turned up once. The chain couples TRBV30 to TRBJ1-6; D not resolved. This CDR3 contains 14 residues. V lost 0 bases and J 9 bases, leaving 12 bases between the germline ends. Germline CDR1 GTSNPN, CDR2 SVGIG (reference sequence). Here the CDR3 DNA reads TGTGCCTGGAGTGTTGGTCTCGGAGGTTCACCCCTCCACTTT. Translation: CAWSVGLGGSPLHF.

V gene TRBV29-1 combines with J gene TRBJ1-1; D not certain. The V end was cut by 6 bases, the J end by 1 base, with 9 bases between. The CDR3 length is 12 residues. Germline loops: CDR1 SQVTM, CDR2 ANQGSEA. The DNA of the CDR3 is TGCAGCGTGGTGACGGGGAACACTGAAGCTTTCTTT. Its protein is CSVVTGNTEAFF.

This clone showed up just once. V and J are TRBV11-2 and TRBJ2-5; D is ambiguous. The CDR3 consists of 13 residues. Germline CDR1 and CDR2: SGHAT and FQNNGV. Between the trimmed V and J ends, which lost 6 bases and 5 bases, there was a span of 13 bases. The CDR3 nucleotides read TGTGCCAGCAGTGAACCCGTGTGGGAGACCCAGTACTTC. It translates to CASSEPVWETQYF. Complete variable domain (other parts from reference TRBV11-2 and TRBJ2-5): EAGVAQSPRYKIIEKRQSVAFWCNPISGHATLYWYQQILGQGPKLLIQFQNNGVVDDSQLPKDRFSAERLKGVDSTLKIQPAKLEDSAVYLCASSEPVWETQYFGPGTRLLVL.

The gene calls are TRBV5-5 and TRBJ1-3; no reliable D call. From germline, CDR1 is SGHKS and CDR2 YYEKEE (reference sequence). CDR3 length: 15 residues. Trimming cost V 0 bases and J 2 bases, with 9 bases left between them. The CDR3, as DNA: TGTGCCAGCAGCTTGGAGCCCTGGACTGGAAACACCATATATTTT. This translates into CASSLEPWTGNTIYF. Filled out from reference TRBV5-5 and TRBJ1-3, the complete variable domain reads DAGVTQSPTHLIKTRGQQVTLRCSPISGHKSVSWYQQVLGQGPQFIFQYYEKEERGRGNFPDRFSARQFPNYSSELNVNALLLGDSALYLCASSLEPWTGNTIYFGEGSWLTVV.

The chain employs TRBV11-2 and TRBJ2-4; perhaps TRBD2 as D (5 bases). The CDR3 is 18 amino acids. CDR1 and CDR2 (germline): SGHAT, FQNNGV. Trimming removed 0 bases at V and 5 bases at J, with 20 bases between. CDR3 nucleotide sequence: TGTGCCAGCAGCTTAGAAATATGGGGAGTTGGAAAGCAAAACATTCAGTACTTC. Its protein product is CASSLEIWGVGKQNIQYF.

The rearrangement links TRBV4-1 to TRBJ1-5; 8 bases are a match to TRBD1. The CDR3 has 17 residues. The germline V gene has CDR1 MGHRA and CDR2 YSYEKL. The ends lost 3 bases at V and 5 bases at J; junction bases unmatched: 12. CDR3 amino acids: CASSQWMGQGADQPQHF. CDR3 DNA: TGCGCCAGCAGCCAGTGGATGGGGCAGGGGGCCGATCAGCCCCAGCATTTT.

Written as DNA, the CDR3 is TGTGCCAGCAGCTTCCCGGGACAGGTCATTCAGTACTTC. This codes for CASSFPGQVIQYF. The V and J genes are TRBV5-8 and TRBJ2-7; 8 bases line up with TRBD1. The J call may not be correct, given that the DNA end is closer to TRBJ2-4. The germline gives CDR1 SGHTS, CDR2 YDEGEE. CDR3 size: 13 residues.